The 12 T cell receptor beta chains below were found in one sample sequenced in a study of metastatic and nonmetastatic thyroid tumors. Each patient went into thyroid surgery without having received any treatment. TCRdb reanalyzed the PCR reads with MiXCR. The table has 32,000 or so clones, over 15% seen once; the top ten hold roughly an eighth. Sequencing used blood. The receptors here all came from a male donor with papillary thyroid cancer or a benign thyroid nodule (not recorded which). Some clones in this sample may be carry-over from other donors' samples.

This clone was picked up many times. CDR3 loop: CASSRNRVQEQYF. DNA of the CDR3: TGTGCCAGCAGCCGAAACAGGGTCCAGGAGCAGTACTTC. V and J are TRBV3-1 and TRBJ2-7; tentatively, D is TRBD1 (6 bases). The CDR3 has 13 residues. Germline lookup yields CDR1 LGHDT and CDR2 YNNKEL (reference sequence). The V and J ends lost 4 bases and 7 bases respectively, with 14 bases between them.

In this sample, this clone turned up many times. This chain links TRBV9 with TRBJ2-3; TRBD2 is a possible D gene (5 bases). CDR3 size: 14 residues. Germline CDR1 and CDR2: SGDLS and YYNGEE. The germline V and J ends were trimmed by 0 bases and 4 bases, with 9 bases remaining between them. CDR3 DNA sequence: TGTGCCAGCAGCGTAGGAAGCGGTGCAGATACGCAGTATTTT. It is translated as CASSVGSGADTQYF. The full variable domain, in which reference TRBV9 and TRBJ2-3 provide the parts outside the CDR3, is DSGVTQTPKHLITATGQRVTLRCSPRSGDLSVYWYQQSLDQGLQFLIQYYNGEERAKGNILERFSAQQFPDLHSELNLSSLELGDSALYFCASSVGSGADTQYFGPGTRLTVL.

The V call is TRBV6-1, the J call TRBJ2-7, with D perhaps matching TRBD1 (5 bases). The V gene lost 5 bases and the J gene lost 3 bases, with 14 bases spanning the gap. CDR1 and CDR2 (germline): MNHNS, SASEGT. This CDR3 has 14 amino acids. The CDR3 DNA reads TGTGCCAGCAGTCCAGACAGCGCCTACTACGAGCAGTACTTC. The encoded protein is CASSPDSAYYEQYF.

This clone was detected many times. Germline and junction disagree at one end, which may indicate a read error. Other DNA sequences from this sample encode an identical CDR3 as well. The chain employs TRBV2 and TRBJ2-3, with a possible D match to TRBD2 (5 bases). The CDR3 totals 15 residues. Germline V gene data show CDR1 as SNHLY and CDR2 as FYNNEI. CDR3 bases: TGTGCCAGCAGTTCGGGTACCGCTAGCACAGATACGCGGTATTTT. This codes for CASSSGTASTDTRYF.

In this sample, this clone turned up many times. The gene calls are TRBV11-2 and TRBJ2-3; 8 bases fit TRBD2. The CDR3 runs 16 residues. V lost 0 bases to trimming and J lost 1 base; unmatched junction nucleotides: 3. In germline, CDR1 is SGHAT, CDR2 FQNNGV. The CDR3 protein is CASSLEARGGTDTQYF. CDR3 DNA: TGTGCCAGCAGCTTAGAAGCGCGGGGGGGCACAGATACGCAGTATTTT.

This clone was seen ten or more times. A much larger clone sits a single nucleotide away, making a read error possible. The CDR3 region is CASSYQGGVGHEQYF. The DNA of the CDR3 is TGTGCCAGCAGTTACCAAGGGGGAGTGGGTCACGAGCAGTACTTC. This rearrangement joins TRBV6-2 or TRBV6-3 to TRBJ2-7; D might be TRBD1 (6 bases). This CDR3 is built from 15 residues. V shed 2 bases and J shed 5 bases, with 16 bases lying between them. Germline CDR1 reads MNHEY; CDR2 reads SVGEGT.

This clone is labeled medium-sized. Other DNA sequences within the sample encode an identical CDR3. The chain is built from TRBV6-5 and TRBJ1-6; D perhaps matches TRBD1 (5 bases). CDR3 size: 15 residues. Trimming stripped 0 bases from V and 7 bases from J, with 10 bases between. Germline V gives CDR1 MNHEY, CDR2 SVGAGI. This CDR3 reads CASSYSNRPNSPLHF. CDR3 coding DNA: TGTGCCAGCAGTTACTCTAACAGGCCGAATTCACCCCTCCACTTT.

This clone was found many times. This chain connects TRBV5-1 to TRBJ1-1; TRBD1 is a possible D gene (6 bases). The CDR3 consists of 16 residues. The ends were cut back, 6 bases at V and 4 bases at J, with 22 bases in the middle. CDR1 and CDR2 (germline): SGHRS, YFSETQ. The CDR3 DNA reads TGCGCCAGCACCACGGGGGACACCCCTATGCCCACTGAAGCTTTCTTT. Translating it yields CASTTGDTPMPTEAFF.

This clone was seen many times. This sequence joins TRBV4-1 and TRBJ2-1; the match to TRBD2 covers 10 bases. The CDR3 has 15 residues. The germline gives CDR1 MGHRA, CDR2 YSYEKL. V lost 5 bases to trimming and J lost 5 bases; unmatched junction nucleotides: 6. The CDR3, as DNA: TGCGCCAGCAGCGGCGGACTAGCGGCTAACAATGAGCAGTTCTTC. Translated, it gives CASSGGLAANNEQFF.

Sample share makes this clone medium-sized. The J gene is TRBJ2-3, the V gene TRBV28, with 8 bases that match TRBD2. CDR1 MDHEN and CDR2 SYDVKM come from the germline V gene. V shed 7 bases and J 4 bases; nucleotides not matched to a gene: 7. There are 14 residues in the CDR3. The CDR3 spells CASMSGSFPDTQYF. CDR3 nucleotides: TGTGCCAGCATGAGCGGGAGTTTCCCAGATACGCAGTATTTT.

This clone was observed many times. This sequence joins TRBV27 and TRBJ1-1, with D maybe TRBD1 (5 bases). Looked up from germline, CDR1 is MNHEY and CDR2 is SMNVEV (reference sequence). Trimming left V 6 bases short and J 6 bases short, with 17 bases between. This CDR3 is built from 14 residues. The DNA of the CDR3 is TGTGCCAGCAGCGCGACAGACGTAAAAGCTGAAGCTTTCTTT. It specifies CASSATDVKAEAFF.

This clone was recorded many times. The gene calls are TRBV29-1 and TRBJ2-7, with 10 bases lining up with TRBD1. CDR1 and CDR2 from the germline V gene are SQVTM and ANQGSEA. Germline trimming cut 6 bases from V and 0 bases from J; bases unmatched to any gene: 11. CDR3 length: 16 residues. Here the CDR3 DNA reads TGCAGCGTCATGATCGCGGGACAGGGGAGCTCCTACGAGCAGTACTTC. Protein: CSVMIAGQGSSYEQYF.